The T cell receptor beta chain under discussion was sequenced for a study of blood T cell repertoires in COVID-19. Germline-derived CDR1 and CDR2 are MNHEY and SMNVEV (reference sequence). With V trimmed by 6 bases and J by 1 base, 1 base remained unmatched. This CDR3 is 13 amino acids long. The Seattle site enrolled patients during active infection and followed them longitudinally. The repertoire was sequenced with immunoSEQ multiplex PCR; TCRdb's copy has only in-frame clones and lacks some. The sample lists some 220,000 clones; 85% were seen once. Sequencing input: peripheral blood. This TCR was recovered from a man aged 50-59 years with COVID-19, enrolled during active disease. The chain combines TRBV27 with TRBJ1-1, with 8 bases aligning to TRBD1. The CDR3, as DNA: TGTGCCAGCAGCGGACAGGGGAACACTGAAGCTTTCTTT. It codes for CASSGQGNTEAFF.